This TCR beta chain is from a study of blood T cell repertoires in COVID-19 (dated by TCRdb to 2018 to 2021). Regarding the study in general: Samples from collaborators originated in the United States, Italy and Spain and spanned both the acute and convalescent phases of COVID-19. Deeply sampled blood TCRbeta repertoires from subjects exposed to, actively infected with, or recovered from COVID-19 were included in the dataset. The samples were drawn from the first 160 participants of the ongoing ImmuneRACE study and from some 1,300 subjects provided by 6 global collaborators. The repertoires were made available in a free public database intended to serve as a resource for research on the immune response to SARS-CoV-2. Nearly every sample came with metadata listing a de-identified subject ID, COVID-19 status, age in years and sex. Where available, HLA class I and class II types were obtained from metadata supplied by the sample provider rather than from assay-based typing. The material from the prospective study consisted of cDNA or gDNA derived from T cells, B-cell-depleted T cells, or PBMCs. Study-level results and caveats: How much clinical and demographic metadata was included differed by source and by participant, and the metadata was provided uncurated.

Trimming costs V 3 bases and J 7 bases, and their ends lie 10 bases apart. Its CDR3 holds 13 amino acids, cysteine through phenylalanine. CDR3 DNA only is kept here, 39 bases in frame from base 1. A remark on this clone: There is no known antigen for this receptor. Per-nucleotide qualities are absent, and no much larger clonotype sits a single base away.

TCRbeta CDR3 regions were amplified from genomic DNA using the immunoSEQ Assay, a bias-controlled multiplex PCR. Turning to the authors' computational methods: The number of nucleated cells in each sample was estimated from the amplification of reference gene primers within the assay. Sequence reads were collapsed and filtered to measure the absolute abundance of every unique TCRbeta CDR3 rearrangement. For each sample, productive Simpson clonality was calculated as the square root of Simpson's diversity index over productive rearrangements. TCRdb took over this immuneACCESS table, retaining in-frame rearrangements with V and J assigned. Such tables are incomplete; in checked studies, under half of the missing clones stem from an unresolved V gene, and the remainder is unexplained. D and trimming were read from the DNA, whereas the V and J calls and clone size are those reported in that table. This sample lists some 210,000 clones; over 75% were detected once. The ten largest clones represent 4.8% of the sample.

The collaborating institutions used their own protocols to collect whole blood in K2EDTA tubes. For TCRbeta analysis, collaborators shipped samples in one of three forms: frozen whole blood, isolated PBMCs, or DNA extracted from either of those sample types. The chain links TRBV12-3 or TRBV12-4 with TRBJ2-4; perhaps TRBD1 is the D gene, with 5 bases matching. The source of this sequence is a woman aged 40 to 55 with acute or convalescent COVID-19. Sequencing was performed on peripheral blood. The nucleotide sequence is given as TGTGCCAGCAGTTTTTCAGGGCGGAACATTCAGTACTTC. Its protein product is CASSFSGRNIQYF.